These T cell receptor beta chains were read from a single sample in a study of control samples from healthy donors and cancer patients. Generated by immunoSEQ multiplex PCR, the TCRdb table keeps only in-frame clones and is missing some. The sample yields 45,000 to 70,000 clones, about 91% seen once. Sequencing used PBMCs. Receptors originate from a man aged 25-45 years with colorectal cancer. Both conserved end residues are trimmed from each CDR3.

j_call,v_call,cdr3_aa
TRBJ2-1,TRBV5-4,ASSPPGERGFYNEQF
TRBJ1-2,TRBV29-1,SVESVNYGYT
TRBJ2-7,TRBV19,ASSIAWSYEQY
TRBJ2-5,TRBV9,ASSAGGEETQY
TRBJ2-1,TRBV9,ASSQLGNEQF
TRBJ2-1,TRBV7-8,ASSLAGTSYNEQF
TRBJ1-1,TRBV3-1/TRBV3-2,ASSSQVGGNTEAF
TRBJ2-7,TRBV5-6,ASSIGGYYEQY
TRBJ2-2,TRBV29-1,SVVSNLNTGELF
TRBJ1-2,TRBV10-3,AISDAGTGDGYT
TRBJ2-3,TRBV7-2,ASSLGLGGGWTDTQY
TRBJ2-5,TRBV29-1,SVVVGETQY
TRBJ2-2,TRBV6-5,ASSRSGAGELF
TRBJ1-4,TRBV7-2,ASSLVGGTQMNRLF
TRBJ2-5,TRBV2,ASSKETQY
TRBJ1-1,TRBV12-3/TRBV12-4,ASSRQFESAF
TRBJ1-2,TRBV25-1,ASLRIPQERLLIYGYT
TRBJ2-3,TRBV5-4,ASSPPLGQVSTDTQY
TRBJ1-1,TRBV9,ASSTKPGGVTEAF
TRBJ2-1,TRBV9,ASSVGYSEAYNEQF
TRBJ2-1,TRBV11-2,ASSLMEGSYNEQF
TRBJ2-5,TRBV7-2,ASSQSGVAGETQY
TRBJ2-3,TRBV9,ASSVEADTQY
TRBJ1-2,TRBV5-1,ASSLEEGREGYT
TRBJ1-1,TRBV9,ASSRGQTEAF
TRBJ1-2,TRBV6-6,ASRFISQGGYT
TRBJ1-2,TRBV19,ASSITGRIV
TRBJ1-5,TRBV6-2/TRBV6-3,ASSFRGSNQPQH